Described below is a single T cell receptor (beta chain) sequence and its context. The antigen is not known. This PCR relied on a set of 60 Vbeta primers and 13 Jbeta primers. The data were produced by immunoSEQ multiplex PCR, yet TCRdb's version contains in-frame clones alone and is incomplete. The table lists 150,000 or so clones, over 60% of them singletons. The V gene end was trimmed by 9 bases and the J gene end by 5 bases; junction bases not matched to a gene: 5. In germline, CDR1 is MDHEN, CDR2 SYDVKM. This CDR3 has 12 amino acids. This sample was taken from a study of cytomegalovirus exposure and HLA in healthy donors. Findings and caveats of the study: From TCR beta sequences, most subjects' HLA-A and HLA-B alleles were reportedly predicted accurately.

Donors in the study were healthy people who gave bone marrow. The clonotype originates from a man aged 40-55 years in good health and CMV-seropositive. The V call is TRBV28, the J call TRBJ2-5; TRBD2 matches at 8 bases. Sequenced material: PBMCs. DNA for the CDR3: TGTGCCAGTTCGGGAGGGAGGGAGACCCAGTACTTC. Translated: CASSGGRETQYF.